The 4 T cell receptor beta chains below were found in one sample sequenced in a study of vaccination effects on CD4 cells after COVID-19. Antigens of these TCRs are unknown. TCRdb's table, derived via immunoSEQ multiplex PCR, lists solely in-frame clones and lacks some. The table shows more than 40,000 clones, with 55% to 75% occurring only once. Viral peptide pools were used in the ViraFEST assay to expand antigen-specific CD4+ T cells, and sequencing came afterward. Following culture for approximately 11 days, CD4+ T cells were isolated. According to the study, vaccine recipients showed no prior SARS-CoV-2 infection and negative nucleocapsid antibodies. Here the sequenced sample was CD4+ T cells from PBMCs cultured with HCoV-OC43 spike peptides, taken before COVID-19 vaccination. The subset here: HCoV-OC43 spike overlapping peptide pool stimulation. All receptors derive from a human donor who received a COVID-19 vaccine.

V usage is TRBV29-1 and J usage is TRBJ1-1; 7 bases align to TRBD1. Germline lookup yields CDR1 SQVTM and CDR2 ANQGSEA. Trimming at V came to 7 bases and at J to 1 base, leaving 6 bases not matched to a gene. The CDR3 extends over 13 amino acids. CDR3 amino acids: CSALQGPNTEAFF. CDR3 bases: TGCAGCGCCCTACAGGGGCCGAACACTGAAGCTTTCTTT.

The chain has TRBV30 and TRBJ1-2; D is perhaps TRBD1 (5 bases). The V end lost 5 bases, the J end lost 0 bases, and 16 bases lay between the germline ends. This CDR3 has 15 residues. CDR1 is GTSNPN and CDR2 is SVGIG in the germline V gene (reference sequence). The CDR3 nucleotides are TGTGCCTGGCAGCCAGGGAGAGTCACTAACTATGGCTACACCTTC. It specifies CAWQPGRVTNYGYTF.

The chain carries TRBV10-1 and TRBJ2-2, with D possibly matching TRBD2 (6 bases). Trimming removed 8 bases at V and 6 bases at J, with 16 bases between. The germline gives CDR1 WNHNN, CDR2 SYGVQD (reference sequence). There are 14 residues in the CDR3. The CDR3 DNA is TGCGCCAGCCCCCGCGGGGTGGTCGCCGGGGAGCTGTTTTTT. Its protein is CASPRGVVAGELFF.

This clone occurred a few times. The rearrangement joins TRBV30 to TRBJ1-2; unclear D gene. The CDR3 totals 13 residues. Germline-derived CDR1 and CDR2 are GTSNPN and SVGIG (reference sequence). V lost 0 bases and J lost 8, with 13 bases in between. This CDR3 reads CAWSVGSGSGYTF. The CDR3 DNA is TGTGCCTGGAGTGTAGGAAGCGGTAGCGGCTACACCTTC.